This TCR beta chain comes out of a study of neurological immune-mediated disorders. Broader study findings: Across subjects, no CDR3 amino acid sequence appeared in expanded clones of more than one subject, a finding that suggested private repertoires in all groups. Multiple sclerosis, the disease with the least TCR clonal expansion, fell below healthy controls, whereas HTLV-1-associated myelopathy showed the most.

Unsorted libraries were derived from 2 million PBMCs stored at -80 C. Between the trimmed V and J ends, which lost 6 bases and 6 bases, there was a span of 18 bases. This CDR3 is built from 14 residues. The cDNA was generated by 5'RACE with 10-nucleotide random UMIs. TCRdb processed the 5' RACE reads anew with MiXCR; each CDR3 protein has one entry. There are more than 25,000 distinct CDR3 sequences in the sample; about an eighth occur only once, and 5.8% lies in the top ten. This clonotype was seen repeatedly, ten times or more. Its target is unknown. This receptor was taken from an older woman in good health. The V call is TRBV12-3 or TRBV12-4, the J call TRBJ2-7, with a tentative D call TRBD1 (6 bases). Sequenced input: PBMCs. The CDR3 protein is CASSPTGPSVEQYF. CDR3 sequence (DNA): TGTGCCAGCAGCCCGACAGGACCATCCGTCGAGCAGTACTTC.